The rows below give T cell receptor beta chains drawn from one sample of a study of blood T cell repertoires in COVID-19. Clones were read by immunoSEQ multiplex PCR, and TCRdb kept only the in-frame ones, dropping some. The sample includes 54,000 or so clones, around 87% of them seen just once. Sequences were obtained from peripheral blood. The receptors stem from a man in his fifties or sixties with active COVID-19. Each CDR3 is given with its conserved first and last residue. D genes are given only for firm matches. Size is stated for part of the rows, as once, few or many counts, or as a class when the clone is expanded.

cdr3_aa	cdr3_nt	v_call	clone_size	j_call	d_call
CASSHYLEAGEKLFF	TGTGCCAGCAGTCACTACCTAGAAGCGGGTGAAAAACTGTTTTTT	TRBV28	NA	TRBJ1-4	NA
CASSSGTGVPGDTQYF	TGCGCCAGCAGCTCAGGGACAGGGGTCCCGGGAGATACGCAGTATTTT	TRBV5-1	NA	TRBJ2-3	TRBD1
CASSMEGARNQPQHF	TGTGCCAGTAGTATGGAGGGGGCGCGTAATCAGCCCCAGCATTTT	TRBV19	NA	TRBJ1-5	TRBD1
CASSAEQGFSYEQYF	TGTGCCAGCAGTGCCGAACAGGGGTTCTCCTACGAGCAGTACTTC	TRBV2	NA	TRBJ2-7	TRBD1
CASAIGGDYEQYF	TGTGCCAGCGCAATAGGTGGAGACTACGAGCAGTACTTC	TRBV6-6	once	TRBJ2-7	NA
CASAGLPRADGYTF	TGTGCCAGTGCGGGACTTCCAAGGGCGGATGGCTACACCTTC	TRBV19	NA	TRBJ1-2	NA
CASSWDRDNNEQFF	TGTGCCAGCAGCTGGGACAGGGATAACAATGAGCAGTTCTTC	TRBV5-6	NA	TRBJ2-1	TRBD1
CASSFSSGGAPYEQYF	TGTGCCAGCAGCTTTTCTAGCGGGGGGGCCCCCTACGAGCAGTACTTC	TRBV7-2	NA	TRBJ2-7	TRBD2
CASSSGKHDEQYF	TGCGCCAGCAGCTCGGGTAAACATGACGAGCAGTACTTC	TRBV5-1	NA	TRBJ2-7	NA
CASSTGQWASPLHF	TGTGCCAGTAGTACGGGACAGTGGGCTTCACCCCTCCACTTT	TRBV19	NA	TRBJ1-6	TRBD1
CASSERGGTDQGSFF	TGCGCCAGCAGCGAGCGGGGAGGGACCGACCAGGGGTCTTTCTTT	TRBV5-1	NA	TRBJ1-1	NA
CASTESGTTYDTQYF	TGTGCCAGTACCGAATCCGGGACAACTTATGATACGCAGTATTTT	TRBV19	NA	TRBJ2-3	NA
CASRRGQLNTEAFF	TGTGCCAGCAGACGAGGGCAGCTGAACACTGAAGCTTTCTTT	TRBV25-1	NA	TRBJ1-1	NA
CASSPNPGLAGDPTRYF	TGTGCCAGCAGCCCAAACCCGGGACTAGCAGGAGACCCCACTCGGTACTTC	TRBV7-2	NA	TRBJ2-7	TRBD2